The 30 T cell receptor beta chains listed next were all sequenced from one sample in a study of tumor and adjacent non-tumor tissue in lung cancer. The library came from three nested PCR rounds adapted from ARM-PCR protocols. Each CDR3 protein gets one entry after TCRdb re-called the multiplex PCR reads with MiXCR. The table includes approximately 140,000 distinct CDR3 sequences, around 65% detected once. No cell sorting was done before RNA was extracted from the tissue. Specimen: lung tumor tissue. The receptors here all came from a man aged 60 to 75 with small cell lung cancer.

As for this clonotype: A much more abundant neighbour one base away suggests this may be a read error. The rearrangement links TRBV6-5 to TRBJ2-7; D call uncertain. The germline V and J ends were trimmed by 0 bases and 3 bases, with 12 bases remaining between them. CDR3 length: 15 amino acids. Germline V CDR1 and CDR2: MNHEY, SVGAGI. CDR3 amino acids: CASSYSNGLGYEQYF. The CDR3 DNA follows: TGTGCCAGCAGTTACTCGAATGGGCTAGGCTACGAGCAGTACTTC.

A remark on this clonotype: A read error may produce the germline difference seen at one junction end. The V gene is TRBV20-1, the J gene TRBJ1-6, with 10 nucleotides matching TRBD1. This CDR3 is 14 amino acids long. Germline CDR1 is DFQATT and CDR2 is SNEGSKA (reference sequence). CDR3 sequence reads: CSTRLGQGTSPLHF. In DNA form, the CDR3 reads TGCAGTACTAGGTTGGGACAGGGGACTTCACCCCTCCACTTT.

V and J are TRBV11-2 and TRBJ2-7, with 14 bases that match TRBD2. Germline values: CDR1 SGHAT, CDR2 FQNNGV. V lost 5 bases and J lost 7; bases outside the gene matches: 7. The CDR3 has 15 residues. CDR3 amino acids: CASSPGTSGSGEQYV. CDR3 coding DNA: TGTGCCAGCAGCCCTGGGACTAGCGGGAGTGGGGAGCAGTACGTC.

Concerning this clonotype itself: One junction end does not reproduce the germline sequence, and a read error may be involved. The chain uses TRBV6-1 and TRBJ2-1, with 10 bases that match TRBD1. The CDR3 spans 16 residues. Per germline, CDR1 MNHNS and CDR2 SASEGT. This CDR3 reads CASRGQGQRDYNGQFF. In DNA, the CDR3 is TGTGCCAGCAGGGGACAGGGGCAGCGGGACTACAATGGGCAGTTCTTC.

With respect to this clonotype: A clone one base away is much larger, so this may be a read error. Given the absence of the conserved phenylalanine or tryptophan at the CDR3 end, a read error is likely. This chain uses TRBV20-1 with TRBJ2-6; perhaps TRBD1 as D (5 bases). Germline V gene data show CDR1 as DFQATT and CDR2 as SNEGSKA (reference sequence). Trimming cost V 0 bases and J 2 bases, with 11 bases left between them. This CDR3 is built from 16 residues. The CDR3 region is CSARDPAGTGANVLTC. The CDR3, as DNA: TGCAGTGCTAGAGATCCGGCAGGGACTGGGGCCAACGTCCTGACTTGC.

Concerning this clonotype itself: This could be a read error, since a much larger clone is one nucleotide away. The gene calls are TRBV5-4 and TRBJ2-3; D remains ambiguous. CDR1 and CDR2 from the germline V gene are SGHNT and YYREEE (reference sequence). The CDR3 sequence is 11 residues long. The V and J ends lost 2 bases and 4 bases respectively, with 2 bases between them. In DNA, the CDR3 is TGTGCCAGCAGCTTACCAGATACGCAGTATTTT. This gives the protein CASSLPDTQYF.

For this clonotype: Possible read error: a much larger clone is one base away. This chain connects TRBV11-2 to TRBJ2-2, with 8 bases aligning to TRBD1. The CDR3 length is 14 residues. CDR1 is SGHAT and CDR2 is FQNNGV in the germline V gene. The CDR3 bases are TGTGTCAGCCGCGGGACAGGGAACACCGGGGAGCTGTTTTTT. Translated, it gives CVSRGTGNTGELFF.

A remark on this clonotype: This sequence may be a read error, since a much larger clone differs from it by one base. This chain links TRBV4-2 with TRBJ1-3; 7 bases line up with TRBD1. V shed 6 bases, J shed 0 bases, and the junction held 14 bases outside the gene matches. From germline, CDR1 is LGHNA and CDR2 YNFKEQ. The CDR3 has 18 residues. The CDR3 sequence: CASRVTGLELSSGNTIYF. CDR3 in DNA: TGTGCCAGCAGGGTGACAGGGCTCGAACTATCCTCTGGAAACACCATATATTTT.

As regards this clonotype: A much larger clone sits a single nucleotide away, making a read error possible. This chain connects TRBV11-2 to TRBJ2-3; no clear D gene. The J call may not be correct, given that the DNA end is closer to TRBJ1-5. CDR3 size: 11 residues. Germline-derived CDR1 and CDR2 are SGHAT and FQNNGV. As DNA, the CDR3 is TGTGCCAACAGCTTAACGGATACGCAGCATTTT. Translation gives CANSLTDTQHF.

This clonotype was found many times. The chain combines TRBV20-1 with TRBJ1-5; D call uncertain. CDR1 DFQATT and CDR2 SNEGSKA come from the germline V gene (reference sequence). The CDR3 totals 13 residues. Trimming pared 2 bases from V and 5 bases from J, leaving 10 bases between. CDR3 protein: CSARLAYYQPQHF. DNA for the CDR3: TGCAGTGCTAGACTGGCATATTATCAGCCCCAGCATTTT.

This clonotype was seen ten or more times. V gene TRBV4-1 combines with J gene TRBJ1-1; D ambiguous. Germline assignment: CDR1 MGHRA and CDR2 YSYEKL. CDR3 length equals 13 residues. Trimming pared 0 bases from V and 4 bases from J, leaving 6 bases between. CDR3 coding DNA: TGCGCCAGCAGCCAAGAAAGGAGCACTGAAGCTTTCTTT. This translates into CASSQERSTEAFF.

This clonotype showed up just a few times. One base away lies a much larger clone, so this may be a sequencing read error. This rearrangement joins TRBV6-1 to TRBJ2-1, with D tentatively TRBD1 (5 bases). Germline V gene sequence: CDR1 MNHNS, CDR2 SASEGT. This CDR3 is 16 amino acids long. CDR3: CVSREYGLASHNEQFF. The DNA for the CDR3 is TGTGTCAGCAGGGAATATGGCCTTGCGAGCCACAATGAGCAGTTCTTC.

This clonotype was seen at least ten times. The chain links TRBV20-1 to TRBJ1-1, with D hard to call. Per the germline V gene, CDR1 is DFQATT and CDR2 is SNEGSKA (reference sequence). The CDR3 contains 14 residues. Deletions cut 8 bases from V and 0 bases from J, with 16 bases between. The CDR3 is CSLLDGGMNTEAFF. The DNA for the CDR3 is TGCAGTCTGCTAGACGGAGGCATGAACACTGAAGCTTTCTTT.

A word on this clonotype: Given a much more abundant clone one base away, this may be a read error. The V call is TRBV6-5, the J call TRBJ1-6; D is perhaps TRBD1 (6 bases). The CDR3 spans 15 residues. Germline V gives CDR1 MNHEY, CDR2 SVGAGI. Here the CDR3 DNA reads TGTCCCAGCAGTTACTCGATCGAGGGGGGCTCACCCCTCCACTTT. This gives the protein CPSSYSIEGGSPLHF.

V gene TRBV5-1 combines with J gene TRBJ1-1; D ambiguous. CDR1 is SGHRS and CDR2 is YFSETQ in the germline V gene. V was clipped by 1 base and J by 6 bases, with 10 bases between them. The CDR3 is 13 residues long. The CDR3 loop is CASSLQVMAEAFF. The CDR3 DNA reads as TGCGCCAGCAGCTTGCAGGTGATGGCTGAAGCTTTCTTT. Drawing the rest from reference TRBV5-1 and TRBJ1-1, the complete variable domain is KAGVTQTPRYLIKTRGQQVTLSCSPISGHRSVSWYQQTPGQGLQFLFEYFSETQRNKGNFPGRFSGRQFSNSRSEMNVSTLELGDSALYLCASSLQVMAEAFFGQGTRLTVV.

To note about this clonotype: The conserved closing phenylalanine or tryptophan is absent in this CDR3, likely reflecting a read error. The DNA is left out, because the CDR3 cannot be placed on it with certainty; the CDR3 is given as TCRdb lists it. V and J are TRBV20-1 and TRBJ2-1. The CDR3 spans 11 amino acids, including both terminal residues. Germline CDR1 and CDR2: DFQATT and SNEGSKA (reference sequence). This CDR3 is CSARPYDEQIL.

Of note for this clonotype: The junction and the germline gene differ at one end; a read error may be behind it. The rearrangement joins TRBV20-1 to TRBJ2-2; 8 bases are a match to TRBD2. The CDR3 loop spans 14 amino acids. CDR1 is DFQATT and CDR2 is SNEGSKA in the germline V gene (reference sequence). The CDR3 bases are TGCAGTGCTGCCGACGGGGGGGGCACCGAGGAGCTGTTTTTT. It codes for CSAADGGGTEELFF.

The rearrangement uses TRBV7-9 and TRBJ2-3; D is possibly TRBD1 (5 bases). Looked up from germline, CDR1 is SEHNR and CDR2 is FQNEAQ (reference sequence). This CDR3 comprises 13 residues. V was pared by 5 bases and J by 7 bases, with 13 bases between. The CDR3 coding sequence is TGTGCCAGCAGCCAGGATAGGGGCAATACGCAGTATTTT. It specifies CASSQDRGNTQYF.

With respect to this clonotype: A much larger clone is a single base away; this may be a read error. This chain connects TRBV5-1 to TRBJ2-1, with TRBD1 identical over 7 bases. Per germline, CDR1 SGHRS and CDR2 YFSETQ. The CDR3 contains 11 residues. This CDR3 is CASSFDREHFF. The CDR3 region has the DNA TGCGCCAGCAGCTTTGACAGGGAGCACTTCTTC.

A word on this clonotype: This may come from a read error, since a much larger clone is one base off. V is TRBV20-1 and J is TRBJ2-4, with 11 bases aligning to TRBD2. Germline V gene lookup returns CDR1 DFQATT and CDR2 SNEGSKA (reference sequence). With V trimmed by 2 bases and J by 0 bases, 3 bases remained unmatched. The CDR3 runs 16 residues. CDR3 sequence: CSARWGLAAAKNIQYF. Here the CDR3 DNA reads TGCAGTGCTAGATGGGGACTAGCGGCAGCCAAAAACATTCAGTACTTC.

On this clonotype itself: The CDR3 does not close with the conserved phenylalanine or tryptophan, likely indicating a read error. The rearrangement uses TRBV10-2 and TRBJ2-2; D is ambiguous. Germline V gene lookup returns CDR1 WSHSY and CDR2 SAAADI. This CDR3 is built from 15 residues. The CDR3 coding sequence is TGCGCTAGCAGTGAAGGCCGGGTCTACACCGGGGAGCTGTTTCTT. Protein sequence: CASSEGRVYTGELFL.

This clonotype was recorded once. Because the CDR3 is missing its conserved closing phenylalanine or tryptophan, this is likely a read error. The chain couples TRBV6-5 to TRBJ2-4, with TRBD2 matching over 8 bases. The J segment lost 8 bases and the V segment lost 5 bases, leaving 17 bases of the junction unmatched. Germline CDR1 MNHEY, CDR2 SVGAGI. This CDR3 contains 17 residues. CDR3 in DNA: TGTGCCAGCAGTAGGCTCGGACTAGCAGGAATCGGGGACATTCAGTACTAC. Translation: CASSRLGLAGIGDIQYY.

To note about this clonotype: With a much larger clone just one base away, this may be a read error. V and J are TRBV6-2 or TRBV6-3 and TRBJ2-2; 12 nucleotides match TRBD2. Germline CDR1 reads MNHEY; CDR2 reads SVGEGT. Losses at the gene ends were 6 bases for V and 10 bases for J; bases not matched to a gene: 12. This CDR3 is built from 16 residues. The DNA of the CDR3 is TGTGCCAGCAGAAGACTAGCGGGAGTCCGCGGCGAGGAGCTGTTTTTT. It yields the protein CASRRLAGVRGEELFF.

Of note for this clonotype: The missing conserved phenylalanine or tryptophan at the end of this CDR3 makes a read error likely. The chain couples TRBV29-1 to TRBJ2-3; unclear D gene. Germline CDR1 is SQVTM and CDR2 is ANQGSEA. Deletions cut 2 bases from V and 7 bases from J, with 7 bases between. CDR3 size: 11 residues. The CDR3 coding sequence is TGCAGCGTTGAACGAGGACATACGCAGTATCTT. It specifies CSVERGHTQYL.

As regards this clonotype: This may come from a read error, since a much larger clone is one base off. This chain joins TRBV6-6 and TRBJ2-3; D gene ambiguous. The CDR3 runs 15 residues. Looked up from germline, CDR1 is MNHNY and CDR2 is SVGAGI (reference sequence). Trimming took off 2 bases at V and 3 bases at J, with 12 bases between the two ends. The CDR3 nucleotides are TGTGCCAGCAGTTACGGGCCAGCGAGTACAGATACGCAGTATTTT. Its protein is CASSYGPASTDTQYF.

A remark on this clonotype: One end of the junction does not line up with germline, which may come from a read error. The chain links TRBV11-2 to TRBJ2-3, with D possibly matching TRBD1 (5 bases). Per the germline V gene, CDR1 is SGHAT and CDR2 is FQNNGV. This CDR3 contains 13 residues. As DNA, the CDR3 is TGTGCCAGTACGTCGTACGTGACAGATACGCGGTATTTT. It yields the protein CASTSYVTDTRYF.

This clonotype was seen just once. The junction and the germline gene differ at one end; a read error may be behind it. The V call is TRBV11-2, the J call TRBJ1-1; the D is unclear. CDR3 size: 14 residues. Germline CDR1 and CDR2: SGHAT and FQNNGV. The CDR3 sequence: CASTFAIRSTEAFF. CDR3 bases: TGTGCCAGCACCTTCGCCATCCGGAGCACTGAAGCTTTTTTC.

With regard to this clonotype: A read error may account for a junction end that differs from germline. Here the CDR3 DNA reads TGTGCCGGCTCACCACGGACAGGAGGTGCAGATACGCAGTATTTT. This encodes CAGSPRTGGADTQYF. The chain links TRBV18 to TRBJ2-3, with TRBD1 identical over 7 bases. The CDR3 is 15 amino acids. Germline assignment: CDR1 KGHSH and CDR2 LQKENI.

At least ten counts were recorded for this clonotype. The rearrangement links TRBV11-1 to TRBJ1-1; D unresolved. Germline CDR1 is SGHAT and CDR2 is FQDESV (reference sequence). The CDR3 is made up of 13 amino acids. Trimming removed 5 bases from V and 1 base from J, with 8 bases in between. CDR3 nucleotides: TGTGCCAGCAGCGTACACCCGAACACTGAAGCTTTCTTT. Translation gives CASSVHPNTEAFF. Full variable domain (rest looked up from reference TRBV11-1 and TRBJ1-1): EAEVAQSPRYKITEKSQAVAFWCDPISGHATLYWYRQILGQGPELLVQFQDESVVDDSQLPKDRFSAERLKGVDSTLKIQPAELGDSAMYLCASSVHPNTEAFFGQGTRLTVV.

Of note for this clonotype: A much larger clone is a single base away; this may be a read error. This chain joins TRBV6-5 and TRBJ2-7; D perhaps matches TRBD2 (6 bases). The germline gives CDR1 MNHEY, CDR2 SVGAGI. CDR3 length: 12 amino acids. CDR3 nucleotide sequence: TGTGCCGGCAGTTACGTGGGGGGTGAGCAGTACTTC. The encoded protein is CAGSYVGGEQYF.